This T cell receptor (beta chain) is drawn from a study of identical twins. In TCRdb, the 5' RACE reads were re-called with MiXCR into one record per CDR3 protein. The sample shows around 1.7 million distinct CDR3 sequences, roughly a third of them seen only once. The V and J ends lost 2 bases and 11 bases respectively, with 21 bases between them. The germline V gene has CDR1 DFQATT and CDR2 SNEGSKA (reference sequence). This CDR3 comprises 14 residues. Study conclusions and caveats: In cord blood, abundant beta clonotypes had fewer insertions; memory showed no trend. Twin pairs' shared out-of-frame alpha sequences were enriched in low generation probability. Invariant MAIT and iNKT cells could partly confound zero-insertion analyses.

For this clonotype: Its specificity is unknown.

The sequenced sample was cord blood. The chain combines TRBV20-1 with TRBJ2-5; possibly TRBD2 for D (6 bases). The clonotype was recovered from a newborn girl in good health. The CDR3 here is CSARRGGKGNEQYF. CDR3 nucleotides: TGCAGTGCTAGAAGGGGCGGGAAGGGCAATGAGCAGTACTTC.